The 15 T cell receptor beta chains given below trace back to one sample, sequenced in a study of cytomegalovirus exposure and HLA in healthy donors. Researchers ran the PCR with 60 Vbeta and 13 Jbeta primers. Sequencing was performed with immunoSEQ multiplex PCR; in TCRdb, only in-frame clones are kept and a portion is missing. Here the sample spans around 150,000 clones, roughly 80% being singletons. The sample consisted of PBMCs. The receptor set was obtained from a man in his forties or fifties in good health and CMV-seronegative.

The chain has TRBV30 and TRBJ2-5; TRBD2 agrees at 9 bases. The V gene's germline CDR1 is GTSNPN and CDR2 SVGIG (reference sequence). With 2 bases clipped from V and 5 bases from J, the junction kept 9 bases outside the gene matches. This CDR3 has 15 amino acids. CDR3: CAWSWAGGRAETQYF. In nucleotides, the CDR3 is TGTGCCTGGAGTTGGGCTGGCGGGAGGGCGGAGACCCAGTACTTC.

The CDR3 reads CASSPLPGGDEQYF. DNA of the CDR3: TGTGCCAGCTCACCACTTCCAGGGGGCGACGAGCAGTACTTC. This rearrangement joins TRBV18 to TRBJ2-7; 8 nucleotides line up with TRBD1. The junction had 4 bases not matched to a gene; V was cut back by 1 base and J by 5 bases. The germline gives CDR1 KGHSH, CDR2 LQKENI. The length of the CDR3 is 14 residues.

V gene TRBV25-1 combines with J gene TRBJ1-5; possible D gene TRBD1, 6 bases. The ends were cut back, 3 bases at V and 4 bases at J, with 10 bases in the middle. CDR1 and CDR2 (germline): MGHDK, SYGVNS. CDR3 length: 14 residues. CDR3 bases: TGTGCCAGCAGTGAGGGACACTCAAATCAGCCCCAGCATTTT. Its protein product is CASSEGHSNQPQHF.

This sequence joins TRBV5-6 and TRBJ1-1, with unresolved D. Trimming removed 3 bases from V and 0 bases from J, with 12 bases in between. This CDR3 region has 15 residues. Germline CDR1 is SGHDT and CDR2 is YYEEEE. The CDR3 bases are TGTGCCAGCAGCTCTGGTCCCTTAGTGAACACTGAAGCTTTCTTT. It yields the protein CASSSGPLVNTEAFF. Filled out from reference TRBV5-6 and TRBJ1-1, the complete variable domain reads DAGVTQSPTHLIKTRGQQVTLRCSPKSGHDTVSWYQQALGQGPQFIFQYYEEEERQRGNFPDRFSGHQFPNYSSELNVNALLLGDSALYLCASSSGPLVNTEAFFGQGTRLTVV.

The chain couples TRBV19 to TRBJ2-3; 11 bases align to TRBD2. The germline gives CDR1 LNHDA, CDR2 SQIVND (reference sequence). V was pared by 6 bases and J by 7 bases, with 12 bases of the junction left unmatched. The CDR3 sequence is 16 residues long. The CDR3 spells CASRSQLAGEGNTQYF. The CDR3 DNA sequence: TGTGCCAGTAGAAGCCAACTAGCGGGAGAAGGGAATACGCAGTATTTT.

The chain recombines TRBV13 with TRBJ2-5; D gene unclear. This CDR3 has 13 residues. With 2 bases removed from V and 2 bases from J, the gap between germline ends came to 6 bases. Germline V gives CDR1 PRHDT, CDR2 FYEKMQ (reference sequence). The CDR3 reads CASSLSRQETQYF. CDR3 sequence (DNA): TGTGCCAGCAGCTTATCTCGGCAAGAGACCCAGTACTTC.

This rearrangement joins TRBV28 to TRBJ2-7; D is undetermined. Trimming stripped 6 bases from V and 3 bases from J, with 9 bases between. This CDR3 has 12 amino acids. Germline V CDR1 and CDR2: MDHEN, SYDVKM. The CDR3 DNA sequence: TGTGCCAGCAGGCTCCGGAGCTACGAGCAGTACTTC. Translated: CASRLRSYEQYF.

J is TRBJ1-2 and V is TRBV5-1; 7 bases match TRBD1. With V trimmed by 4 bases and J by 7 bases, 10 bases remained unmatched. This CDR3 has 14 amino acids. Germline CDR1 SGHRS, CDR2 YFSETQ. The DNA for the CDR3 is TGCGCCAGCAGCAAATTAACAGGGGAAAGTGGCTACACCTTC. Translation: CASSKLTGESGYTF.

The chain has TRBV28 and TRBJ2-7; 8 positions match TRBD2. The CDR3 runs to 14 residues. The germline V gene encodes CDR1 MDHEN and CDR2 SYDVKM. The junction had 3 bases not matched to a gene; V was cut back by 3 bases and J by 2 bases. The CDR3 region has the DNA TGTGCCAGCAGTTTGCCGGGAGGGCCCTACGAGCAGTACTTC. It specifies CASSLPGGPYEQYF.

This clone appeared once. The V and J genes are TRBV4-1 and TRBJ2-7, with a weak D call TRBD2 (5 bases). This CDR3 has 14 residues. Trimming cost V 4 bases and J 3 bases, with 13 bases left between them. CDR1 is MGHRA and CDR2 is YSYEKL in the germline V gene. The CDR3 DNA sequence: TGCGCCAGCAGCCCCATCACCGGGATCTACGAGCAGTACTTC. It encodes CASSPITGIYEQYF.

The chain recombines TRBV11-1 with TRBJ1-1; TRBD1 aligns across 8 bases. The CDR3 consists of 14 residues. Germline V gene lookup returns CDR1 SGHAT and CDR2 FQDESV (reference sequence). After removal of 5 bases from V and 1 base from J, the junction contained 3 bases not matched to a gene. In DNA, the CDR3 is TGTGCCAGCAGCCGACAGGGGTGGAACACTGAAGCTTTCTTT. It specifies CASSRQGWNTEAFF.

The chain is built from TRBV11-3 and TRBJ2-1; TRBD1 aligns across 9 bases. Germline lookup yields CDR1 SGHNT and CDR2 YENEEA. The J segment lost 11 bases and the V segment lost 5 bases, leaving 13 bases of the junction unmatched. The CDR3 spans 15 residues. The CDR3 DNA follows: TGTGCCAGCAGCGACACCGGGACAGGGAACCCCCAGCAGTTCTTC. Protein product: CASSDTGTGNPQQFF.

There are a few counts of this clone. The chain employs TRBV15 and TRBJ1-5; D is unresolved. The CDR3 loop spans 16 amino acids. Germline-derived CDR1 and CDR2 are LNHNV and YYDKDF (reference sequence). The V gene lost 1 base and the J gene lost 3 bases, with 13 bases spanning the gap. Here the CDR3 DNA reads TGTGCCACCAGCAGAGTGGGAGTAGGGCCCAATCAGCCCCAGCATTTT. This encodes CATSRVGVGPNQPQHF.

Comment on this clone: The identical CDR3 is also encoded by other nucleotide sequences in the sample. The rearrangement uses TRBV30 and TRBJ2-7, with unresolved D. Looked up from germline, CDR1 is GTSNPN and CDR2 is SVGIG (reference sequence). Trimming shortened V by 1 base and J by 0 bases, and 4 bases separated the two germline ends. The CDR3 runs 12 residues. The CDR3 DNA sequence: TGTGCCTGGAGTGCATCCTCCTACGAGCAGTACTTC. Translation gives CAWSASSYEQYF.

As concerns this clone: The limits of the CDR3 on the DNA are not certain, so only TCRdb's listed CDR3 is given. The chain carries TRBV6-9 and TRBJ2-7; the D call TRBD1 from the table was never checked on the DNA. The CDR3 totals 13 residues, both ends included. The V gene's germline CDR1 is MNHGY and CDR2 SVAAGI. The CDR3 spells CASSSSDSYEQYF.